One T cell receptor delta chain is described in this entry. The antigen is not known. TRG and TRD sequences were obtained from every sorted gammadelta sample. TCRdb reanalysed the multiplex PCR reads with CATT. The sample has tens of thousands of delta-chain clones, 0.98% seen once. The sample comes from a study of γδ T cells in repeated Plasmodium falciparum infection. The overall study: Malian gammadelta TCRs were studied during no-transmission periods and across acute malaria episodes. General study points: Many TCRgamma sequences overlapped between individuals in stable Vgamma9/Vdelta2+ repertoires. Vdelta2-negative gammadelta repertoires appeared less diverse and less shared in Malian than Australian children.

Gammadelta T cells were flow-sorted from PBMC into Vgamma9/Vdelta2+ and Vdelta2-negative populations for bulk analysis. V was clipped by 4 bases and J by 2 bases; unmatched bases: 5. The CDR3 loop spans 15 amino acids. Per germline, CDR1 GEAIGNYY and CDR2 EKD. Sequencing input: gamma-delta T cells from blood. V and J are TRDV2 and TRDJ1; the match to TRDD3 covers 11 bases. Here the J gene was assigned by germline matching of the DNA, as TCRdb has none. This TCR came from a pool of human donors (malaria-infected and uninfected, not separated). In DNA, the CDR3 is TGTGCCTGTGAGGCACTGGGGGATAGAACCGATAAACTCATCTTT. This encodes CACEALGDRTDKLIF.